This TCR beta chain was found in a study of T cell repertoires in cytomegalovirus infection. The length of the CDR3 is 13 residues. Germline V gene data show CDR1 as SGHNT and CDR2 as YYREEE (reference sequence). Trimming took off 1 base at V and 1 base at J, with 6 bases between the two ends. TCRdb reanalysed the reads using MiXCR and keeps one entry per CDR3 protein. Of around 770,000 distinct CDR3 sequences listed, about 28% are singletons. Remarks on this clonotype: Its specificity is unknown.

The input for sequencing was cultured CD8+ T cells from PBMCs, taken from culture after CMV antigen stimulation. This clonotype originated in a human donor in good health (CMV status not recorded). Some clones in this sample may be carry-over from other donors' samples. The V call is TRBV5-4, the J call TRBJ2-7, with D unclear. In nucleotides, the CDR3 is TGTGCCAGCAGCTTGATCGGTTCCTACGAGCAGTACTTC. Amino acid sequence: CASSLIGSYEQYF. Full variable domain (missing parts from reference TRBV5-4 and TRBJ2-7): ETGVTQSPTHLIKTRGQQVTLRCSSQSGHNTVSWYQQALGQGPQFIFQYYREEENGRGNFPPRFSGLQFPNYSSELNVNALELDDSALYLCASSLIGSYEQYFGPGTRLTVT.